These 6 T cell receptor beta chains share one sample of origin, sequenced in a study of T cells after posttransplantation cyclophosphamide. Some clones are missing from TCRdb's copy, which holds only in-frame ones; the method was immunoSEQ multiplex PCR. The table has about 32,000 clones, around 90% seen once. Sequenced: PBMCs. The origin of the receptors is a woman in her thirties or forties with a blood cancer, CMV-positive, and with a related stem cell donor.

The chain couples TRBV7-9 to TRBJ2-3; 7 nucleotides agree with TRBD2. Germline CDR1 reads SEHNR; CDR2 reads FQNEAQ (reference sequence). The ends lost 0 bases at V and 3 bases at J; junction bases unmatched: 3. The CDR3 runs 15 residues. CDR3 residues: CASSLAAGRTDTQYF. For the CDR3, the DNA is TGTGCCAGCAGCTTAGCAGCGGGGAGAACAGATACGCAGTATTTT.

This clone is a singleton in its sample. This rearrangement joins TRBV10-2 to TRBJ2-1; 7 nucleotides align to TRBD2. Germline trimming cut 3 bases from V and 0 bases from J; bases unmatched to any gene: 2. This CDR3 region has 15 residues. Per germline, CDR1 WSHSY and CDR2 SAAADI. The CDR3 protein is CASSDGGYSYNEQFF. CDR3 in DNA: TGCGCCAGCAGTGACGGGGGGTACTCCTACAATGAGCAGTTCTTC.

The genes are TRBV27 and TRBJ2-7, with 12 bases identical to TRBD2. Germline V gene lookup returns CDR1 MNHEY and CDR2 SMNVEV (reference sequence). The V and J ends lost 9 bases and 0 bases, in that order; junction bases with no gene match: 27. The CDR3 extends over 22 amino acids. The CDR3 reads CASLGRSTSTSGGPKSSYEQYF. The CDR3 nucleotides are TGTGCCAGTCTAGGGCGATCCACCTCTACTAGCGGGGGGCCAAAAAGCTCCTACGAGCAGTACTTC.

The V and J genes are TRBV5-5 and TRBJ2-7; D possibly corresponds to TRBD2 (6 bases). The CDR3 runs to 17 residues. CDR1 is SGHKS, CDR2 YYEKEE, per germline (reference sequence). The ends were cut back, 2 bases at V and 3 bases at J, with 21 bases in the middle. CDR3 protein: CASSFGVRGSEFYEQYF. For the CDR3, the DNA is TGTGCCAGCAGCTTTGGGGTTCGGGGGAGCGAATTCTACGAGCAGTACTTC.

This clone appeared once. The chain has TRBV28 and TRBJ1-2; 7 positions agree with TRBD1. The CDR3 sequence is 17 residues long. CDR1 and CDR2 from the germline V gene are MDHEN and SYDVKM. V trimming: 1 base; J trimming: 3 bases; junction bases outside the gene matches: 11. The CDR3 DNA reads TGTGCCAGCAGTTTATTCTCACAGGGGTCTATGGACTATGGCTACACCTTC. Amino acids: CASSLFSQGSMDYGYTF.

The chain is built from TRBV19 and TRBJ1-2; D is perhaps TRBD1 (5 bases). V was cut by 7 bases and J by 0 bases, with 15 bases left in between. Germline CDR1 and CDR2: LNHDA and SQIVND (reference sequence). The CDR3 spans 15 residues. The CDR3, as DNA: TGTGCCAGTATGGGGCAGACCCATACTAACTATGGCTACACCTTC. Protein product: CASMGQTHTNYGYTF.